These 3 T cell receptor beta chains were sequenced from one sample in a study of blood T cell repertoires in COVID-19. TCRdb's copy holds only in-frame clones and misses some; the assay was immunoSEQ multiplex PCR. In the table there are 50,000 or so clones, roughly four fifths of which are singletons. Specimen: peripheral blood. The receptors were sampled from a man in his forties or fifties with acute or convalescent COVID-19.

The rearrangement uses TRBV10-3 and TRBJ1-1; weak D call: TRBD1 (5 bases). V lost 0 bases and J lost 4, with 18 bases in between. The CDR3 spans 17 residues. In germline, CDR1 is ENHRY, CDR2 SYGVKD. CDR3 in amino acids: CAISESIRVGSVTEAFF. CDR3 nucleotides: TGTGCCATCAGTGAGTCGATCAGGGTGGGATCTGTCACTGAAGCTTTCTTT.

This clone was detected many times. The chain employs TRBV5-1 and TRBJ1-6; 8 bases match TRBD1. Germline trimming cut 5 bases from V and 5 bases from J; bases unmatched to any gene: 6. Germline CDR1 is SGHRS and CDR2 is YFSETQ. The CDR3 sequence is 15 residues long. The CDR3 DNA sequence: TGCGCCAGCAGACTACCGGGACAGGATAATTCACCCCTCCACTTT. Amino acids: CASRLPGQDNSPLHF.

The chain recombines TRBV12-5 with TRBJ2-5, with 7 bases identical to TRBD1. Germline V gives CDR1 LGHNT, CDR2 FRNRAP. V dropped 2 bases and J dropped 3; count of bases not matched to a gene: 3. The CDR3 runs to 14 residues. CDR3 nucleotide sequence: TGTGCTAGTGGTTTGTCGACAGGGAAAGAGACCCAGTACTTC. This codes for CASGLSTGKETQYF.